This is a list of T cell receptor beta chains from one sample in a study of cytomegalovirus exposure and HLA in healthy donors. Clones were read by immunoSEQ multiplex PCR, and TCRdb kept only the in-frame ones, dropping some. The sample records about 160,000 clones, around 77% being singletons. Sequenced sample: PBMCs. These receptors were obtained from a man aged 55 to 70 in good health and CMV-seronegative. Both conserved end residues are part of each CDR3. D genes are given only for firm matches. A row's size may be missing; if present it is once, few, many or a size class.

v_call	clone_size	j_call	d_call	cdr3_aa	cdr3_nt
TRBV11-3	few	TRBJ2-7	TRBD1	CASSLGGQGLNEQYF	TGTGCCAGCAGCTTAGGAGGACAGGGGCTGAACGAGCAGTACTTC
TRBV30	few	TRBJ1-2	TRBD1	CAWSRDRPYGYTF	TGTGCCTGGAGTCGGGACAGGCCCTATGGCTACACCTTC
TRBV5-1	NA	TRBJ2-7	NA	CASSLDTLWGLDEQYF	TGCGCCAGCAGCTTGGACACTTTATGGGGACTGGACGAGCAGTACTTC
TRBV18	once	TRBJ2-2	TRBD1	CASSPGTANTGELFF	TGTGCCAGCTCCCCCGGGACAGCGAACACCGGGGAGCTGTTTTTT
TRBV11-2	few	TRBJ2-3	NA	CASSFSRLSSTDTQYF	TGTGCCAGCAGCTTTAGTCGACTCTCTAGCACAGATACGCAGTATTTT
TRBV7-2	NA	TRBJ2-5	TRBD1	CASSLGGTAQETQYF	TGTGCCAGCAGCTTAGGGGGGACAGCACAAGAGACCCAGTACTTC
TRBV10-1	NA	TRBJ2-7	NA	CASSEVKESRSEQYF	TGCGCCAGCAGTGAGGTAAAAGAGAGTCGCTCCGAGCAGTACTTC
TRBV10-2	once	TRBJ1-3	NA	CASSEMTGGNTIYF	TGCGCCAGCAGTGAGATGACAGGAGGAAACACCATATATTTT
TRBV5-1	once	TRBJ1-2	NA	CASNPSGGINYGYTF	TGCGCCTCTAATCCGTCGGGGGGAATTAACTATGGCTACACCTTC
TRBV10-2	NA	TRBJ1-5	TRBD1	CASTGGRNQPQHF	TGCGCCAGTACAGGGGGCAGAAATCAGCCCCAGCATTTT
TRBV6-1	NA	TRBJ2-7	NA	CASSEASPYEQYF	TGTGCCAGCAGTGAAGCTAGCCCTTACGAGCAGTACTTC
TRBV7-2	NA	TRBJ2-7	TRBD1	CASSLAGTAGLAYEQYF	TGTGCCAGCAGCTTAGCGGGGACAGCCGGGTTGGCCTACGAGCAGTACTTC
TRBV18	NA	TRBJ1-6	NA	CASSPPSRADSPLHF	TGTGCCAGCTCACCACCGTCCAGGGCTGATTCACCCCTCCACTTT
TRBV4-3	NA	TRBJ2-1	TRBD2	CASSQPVAGIGEQFF	TGCGCCAGCAGCCAGCCCGTAGCGGGAATAGGTGAGCAGTTCTTC
TRBV7-2	NA	TRBJ1-5	NA	CASSGGSAGFGQPQHF	TGTGCCAGCAGTGGAGGGAGTGCCGGGTTTGGCCAGCCCCAGCATTTT
TRBV4-2	NA	TRBJ1-1	TRBD1	CASSRVTGDTEAFF	TGTGCCAGCAGCCGGGTCACAGGGGACACTGAAGCTTTCTTT
TRBV6-6	NA	TRBJ1-5	TRBD1	CASSYGQGNRQPQHF	TGTGCCAGCAGTTACGGACAGGGAAATCGTCAGCCCCAGCATTTT
TRBV4-1	NA	TRBJ2-7	TRBD1	CASSQDAPGTAYEQYF	TGCGCCAGCAGCCAAGATGCACCCGGGACAGCCTACGAGCAGTACTTC
TRBV28	NA	TRBJ2-2	TRBD1	CASSSRGQGRTGELFF	TGTGCCAGCAGTTCCCGCGGACAGGGACGTACCGGGGAGCTGTTTTTT
TRBV2	NA	TRBJ2-2	NA	CASSGQQINDGGELFF	TGTGCCAGCAGTGGGCAACAGATCAATGACGGCGGGGAGCTGTTTTTT